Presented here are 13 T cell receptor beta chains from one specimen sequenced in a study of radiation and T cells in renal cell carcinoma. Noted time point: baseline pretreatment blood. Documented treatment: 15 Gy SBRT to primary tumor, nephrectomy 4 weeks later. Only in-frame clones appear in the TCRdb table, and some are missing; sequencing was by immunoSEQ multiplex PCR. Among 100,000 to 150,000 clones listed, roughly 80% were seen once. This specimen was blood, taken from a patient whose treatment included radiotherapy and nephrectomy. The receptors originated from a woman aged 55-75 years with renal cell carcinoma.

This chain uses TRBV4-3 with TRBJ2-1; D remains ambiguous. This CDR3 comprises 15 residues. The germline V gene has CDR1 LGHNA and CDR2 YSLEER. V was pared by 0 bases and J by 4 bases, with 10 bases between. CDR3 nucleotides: TGCGCCAGCAGCCAAGATCGGGCAGTATACAATGAGCAGTTCTTC. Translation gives CASSQDRAVYNEQFF.

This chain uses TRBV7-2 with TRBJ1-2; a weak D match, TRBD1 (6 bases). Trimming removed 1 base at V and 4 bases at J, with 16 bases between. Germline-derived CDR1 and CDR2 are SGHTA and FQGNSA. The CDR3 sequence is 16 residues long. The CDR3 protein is CASSLGAVGAGYGYTF. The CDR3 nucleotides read TGTGCCAGCAGCTTAGGAGCGGTGGGGGCGGGCTATGGCTACACCTTC.

CDR3 nucleotide sequence: TGTGCCAGCAGCGCATCAGTGGGCCCCAGCACAGATACGCAGTATTTT. The encoded protein is CASSASVGPSTDTQYF. The rearrangement uses TRBV9 and TRBJ2-3; unclear D gene. This CDR3 is built from 16 residues. The V end was cut by 3 bases, the J end by 0 bases, with 14 bases between. The germline V gene has CDR1 SGDLS and CDR2 YYNGEE. The full variable domain, completed using reference TRBV9 and TRBJ2-3, is DSGVTQTPKHLITATGQRVTLRCSPRSGDLSVYWYQQSLDQGLQFLIQYYNGEERAKGNILERFSAQQFPDLHSELNLSSLELGDSALYFCASSASVGPSTDTQYFGPGTRLTVL.

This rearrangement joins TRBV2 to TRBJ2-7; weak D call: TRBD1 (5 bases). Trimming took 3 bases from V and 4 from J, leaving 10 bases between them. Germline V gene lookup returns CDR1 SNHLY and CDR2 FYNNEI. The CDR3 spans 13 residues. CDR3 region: CASSDRGRYEQYF. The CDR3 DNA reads TGTGCCAGCAGTGATAGGGGCAGGTACGAGCAGTACTTC.

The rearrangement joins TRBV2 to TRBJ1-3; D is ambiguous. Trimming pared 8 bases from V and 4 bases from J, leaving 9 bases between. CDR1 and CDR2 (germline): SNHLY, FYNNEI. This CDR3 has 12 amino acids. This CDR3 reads CASQGGGNTIYF. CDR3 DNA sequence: TGTGCCAGCCAAGGAGGGGGAAACACCATATATTTT.

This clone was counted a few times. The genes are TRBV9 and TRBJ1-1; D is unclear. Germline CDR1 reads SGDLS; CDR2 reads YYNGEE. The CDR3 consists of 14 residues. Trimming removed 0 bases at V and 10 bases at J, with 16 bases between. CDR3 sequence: CASSVAQDSEGAFF. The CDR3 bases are TGTGCCAGCAGCGTAGCCCAAGACTCTGAGGGAGCTTTCTTT.

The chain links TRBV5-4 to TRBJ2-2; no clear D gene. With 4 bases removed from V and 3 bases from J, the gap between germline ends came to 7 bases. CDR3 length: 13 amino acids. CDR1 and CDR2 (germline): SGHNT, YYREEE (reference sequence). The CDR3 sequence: CASSPGHTGELFF. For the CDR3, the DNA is TGTGCCAGCAGCCCTGGGCACACCGGGGAGCTGTTTTTT.

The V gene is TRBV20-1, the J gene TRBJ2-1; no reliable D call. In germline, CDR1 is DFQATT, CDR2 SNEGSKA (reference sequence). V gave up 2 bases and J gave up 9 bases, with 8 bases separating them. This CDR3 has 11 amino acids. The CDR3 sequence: CSARHVVEQFF. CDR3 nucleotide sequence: TGCAGTGCTAGACACGTCGTTGAGCAGTTCTTC.

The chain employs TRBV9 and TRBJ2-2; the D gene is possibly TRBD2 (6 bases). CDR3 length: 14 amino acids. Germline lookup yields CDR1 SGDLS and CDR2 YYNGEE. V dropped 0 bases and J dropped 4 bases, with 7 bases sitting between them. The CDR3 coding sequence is TGTGCCAGCAGCGTAGGGGGGGTCACCGGGGAGCTGTTTTTT. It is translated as CASSVGGVTGELFF.

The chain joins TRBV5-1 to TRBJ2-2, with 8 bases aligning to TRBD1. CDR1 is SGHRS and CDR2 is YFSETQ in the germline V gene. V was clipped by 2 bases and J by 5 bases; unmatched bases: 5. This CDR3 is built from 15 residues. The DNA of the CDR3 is TGCGCCAGCAGCTTATGGACAGGGAATACCGGGGAGCTGTTTTTT. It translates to CASSLWTGNTGELFF.

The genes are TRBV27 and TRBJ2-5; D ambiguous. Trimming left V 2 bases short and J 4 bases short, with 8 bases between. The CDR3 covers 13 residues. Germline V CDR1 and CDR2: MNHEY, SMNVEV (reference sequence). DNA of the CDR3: TGTGCCAGCAGTTTACCCATCCCAGAGACCCAGTACTTC. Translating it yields CASSLPIPETQYF.

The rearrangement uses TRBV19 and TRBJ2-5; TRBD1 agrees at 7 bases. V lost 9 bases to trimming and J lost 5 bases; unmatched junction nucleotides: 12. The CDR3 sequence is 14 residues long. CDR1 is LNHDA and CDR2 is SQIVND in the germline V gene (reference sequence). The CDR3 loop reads CASSTGPSSETQYF. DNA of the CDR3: TGTGCCAGCTCGACAGGGCCCTCGTCGGAGACCCAGTACTTC.

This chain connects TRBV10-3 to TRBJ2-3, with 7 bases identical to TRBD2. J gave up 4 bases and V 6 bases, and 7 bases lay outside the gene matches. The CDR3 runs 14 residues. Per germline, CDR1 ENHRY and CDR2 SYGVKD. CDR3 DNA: TGTGCCATCAGGTACGCGGGAGAGGCAGATACGCAGTATTTT. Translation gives CAIRYAGEADTQYF.